The clone carrying this T cell receptor (beta chain) was found a few times. This sample was included in a study of blood T cell repertoires in COVID-19. In the study overall: Whether acute or convalescent, the COVID-19 samples came from the United States, Italy and Spain. PBMCs, B-cell-depleted T cells, or T cells provided the cDNA or gDNA that made up the material.

In the authors' workflow: The assay estimated nucleated cells by amplifying reference gene primers. Sequencing was performed with immunoSEQ multiplex PCR; in TCRdb, only in-frame clones are kept and a portion is missing. From that table come the V and J calls and clone size; the DNA was used to work out D and trimming. The table lists about 92,000 clones, around three quarters of them singletons. The J segment lost 2 bases and the V segment lost 6 bases, leaving 4 bases of the junction unmatched. Germline CDR1 is MNHEY and CDR2 is SVGAGI. The CDR3 is 14 residues long. The chain combines TRBV6-5 with TRBJ2-3; 8 bases match TRBD2. This receptor was taken from a woman in her sixties in a cohort sampled during active or convalescent COVID-19. The sequencing sample was made of peripheral blood. CDR3 nucleotides: TGTGCCAGCAGCTTAGCGGGGTACACAGATACGCAGTATTTT. Translated, it gives CASSLAGYTDTQYF.